This T cell receptor beta chain is drawn from a study of cytomegalovirus exposure and HLA in healthy donors. Turning to the study itself: Of roughly 400 genotyped donors, roughly 76% grouped in the Caucasian-associated ancestry cluster.

Primers for the PCR totalled 60 Vbeta and 13 Jbeta. The assay was immunoSEQ multiplex PCR, and TCRdb's table has in-frame clones only and misses some. The sample contains 100,000 to 150,000 clones, about 76% of which appear only once. Concerning this clone: Its matching antigen is unknown.

Study-level findings and limits: As immune exposure information, only CMV serostatus was available. A few chains tied to CMV proved CMV antigen-specific in vitro. Clonal expansion was found to be greater in HLA-associated TCR beta chains than in equally common others in a later analysis.

Input material: PBMCs. The sequence came from a woman aged 35 to 49 in good health and CMV-seronegative.

Here the CDR3 DNA reads TGTGCCAGCAGCTTAGCGTGGAGGGAAGAGACCCAGTACTTC. Protein: CASSLAWREETQYF. The chain has TRBV7-6 and TRBJ2-5; perhaps TRBD2 as D (6 bases). This CDR3 is 14 amino acids long. The V gene lost 0 bases and the J gene lost 3 bases, with 8 bases spanning the gap. Germline V gene data show CDR1 as SGHVS and CDR2 as FNYEAQ.